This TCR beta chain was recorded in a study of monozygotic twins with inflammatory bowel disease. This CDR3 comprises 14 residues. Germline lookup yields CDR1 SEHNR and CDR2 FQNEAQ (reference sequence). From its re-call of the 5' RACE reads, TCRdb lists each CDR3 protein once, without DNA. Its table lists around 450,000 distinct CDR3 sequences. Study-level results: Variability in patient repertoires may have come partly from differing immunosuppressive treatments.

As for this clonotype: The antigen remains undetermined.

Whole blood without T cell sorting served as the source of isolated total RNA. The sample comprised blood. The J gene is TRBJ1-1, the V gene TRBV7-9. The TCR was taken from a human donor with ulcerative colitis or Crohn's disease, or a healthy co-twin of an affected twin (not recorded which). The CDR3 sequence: CASSLESGTAEAFF.